One and the same sample provided the 20 T cell receptor beta chains below, sequenced in a study of naive and memory T cell subsets. Study-level points and caveats: A few larger clonotypes appeared in naive repertoires, especially CD8, possibly memory cells re-expressing CD45RA.

These receptors' targets are unknown. Both TRBC1 and TRBC2 were covered by a beta constant-region primer of two equimolar oligonucleotides. Four rounds of PCR amplified the ligated cDNA using nested alpha and beta constant-region primers plus SP2. TCRdb redid the calling of the UMI-ligation and nested PCR reads with MiXCR, one entry per CDR3 protein. Among about 160,000 distinct CDR3 sequences listed, 20% to 25% were seen once. The sequencing input was naive CD4+ T cells from blood. These receptors were collected from a human donor in good health.

This clonotype has a single count. Written as DNA, the CDR3 is TGCAGTGCCCCGACAGGGGGATACACTGAAGCTTTCTTT. The encoded protein is CSAPTGGYTEAFF. This chain links TRBV20-1 with TRBJ1-1, with 9 bases aligning to TRBD1. The ends lost 6 bases at V and 3 bases at J; junction bases unmatched: 5. Looked up from germline, CDR1 is DFQATT and CDR2 is SNEGSKA (reference sequence). This CDR3 has 13 residues.

The V call is TRBV25-1, the J call TRBJ2-1; no firm D call. Germline V gene data show CDR1 as MGHDK and CDR2 as SYGVNS. Between the trimmed V and J ends, which lost 2 bases and 2 bases, there was a span of 7 bases. This CDR3 spans 14 amino acids. CDR3 coding DNA: TGTGCCAGCAGTGAAGCAGGAACCTACAATGAGCAGTTCTTC. Translated: CASSEAGTYNEQFF.

The chain joins TRBV6-6 to TRBJ1-5, with no clear D. This CDR3 has 15 residues. Germline lookup yields CDR1 MNHNY and CDR2 SVGAGI (reference sequence). V was shortened by 4 bases and J by 5 bases, with 15 bases between the two germline ends. The CDR3 nucleotides read TGTGCCAGCAGTTTTACGGGGTTAAGAGATCAGCCCCAGCATTTT. It translates to CASSFTGLRDQPQHF.

This clonotype was picked up many times. This rearrangement joins TRBV29-1 to TRBJ2-3; D tentatively fits TRBD1 or TRBD2 (5 bases each). The CDR3 is 16 residues long. V was cut by 6 bases and J by 5 bases, with 24 bases left in between. From germline, CDR1 is SQVTM and CDR2 ANQGSEA. Here the CDR3 DNA reads TGCAGCGTCGCCGGGACGGCAAGGCTTGGGGGAGATACGCAGTATTTT. It yields the protein CSVAGTARLGGDTQYF.

The CDR3 DNA follows: TGCGCCAGCAGCTTGGCCTTGGGGGTGGAGACCCAGTACTTC. Translated, it gives CASSLALGVETQYF. V gene TRBV5-1 combines with J gene TRBJ2-5; D may match TRBD1 or TRBD2 (5 bases each). Germline CDR1 and CDR2: SGHRS and YFSETQ. The CDR3 spans 14 residues. With 0 bases removed from V and 5 bases from J, the gap between germline ends came to 11 bases.

The chain uses TRBV7-2 and TRBJ2-1, with 11 bases lining up with TRBD2. The CDR3 runs 14 residues. V dropped 2 bases and J dropped 9; count of bases not matched to a gene: 3. Looked up from germline, CDR1 is SGHTA and CDR2 is FQGNSA. The CDR3 loop reads CASSLLAGGGEQFF. In DNA, the CDR3 is TGTGCCAGCAGCTTACTAGCGGGAGGAGGTGAGCAGTTCTTC. The full variable domain, completed using reference TRBV7-2 and TRBJ2-1, is GAGVSQSPSNKVTEKGKDVELRCDPISGHTALYWYRQSLGQGLEFLIYFQGNSAPDKSGLPSDRFSAERTGGSVSTLTIQRTQQEDSAVYLCASSLLAGGGEQFFGPGTRLTVL.

This clonotype showed up just a few times. The CDR3 nucleotides are TGCAGTGCTAGAGACCAGGGGAAAGAGACCCAGTACTTC. Translating it yields CSARDQGKETQYF. The chain carries TRBV20-1 and TRBJ2-5; D might be TRBD1 (6 bases). This CDR3 is built from 13 residues. The germline V gene encodes CDR1 DFQATT and CDR2 SNEGSKA (reference sequence). V lost 0 bases and J 3 bases, leaving 8 bases between the germline ends.

The chain joins TRBV30 to TRBJ2-7; either TRBD1 or TRBD2 may supply D (6 bases each). CDR1 is GTSNPN, CDR2 SVGIG, per germline (reference sequence). Trimming took 2 bases from V and 2 from J, leaving 10 bases between them. The CDR3 is made up of 13 amino acids. CDR3 nucleotide sequence: TGTGCCTGGAGTCAGGAGGGGGCCTACGAGCAGTACTTC. Translated: CAWSQEGAYEQYF.

This clonotype has ten or more counts. The V gene is TRBV29-1, the J gene TRBJ1-3; TRBD1 might be the D (6 bases). This CDR3 is built from 13 residues. V lost 6 bases, J lost 3 bases, and 12 bases lay in between. The germline CDR1 and CDR2 sequences are SQVTM and ANQGSEA. The CDR3 sequence: CSVTGSYGNTIYF. DNA for the CDR3: TGCAGCGTCACAGGGTCCTATGGAAACACCATATATTTT.

This chain joins TRBV10-2 and TRBJ1-1; D is undetermined. The V gene's germline CDR1 is WSHSY and CDR2 SAAADI. The CDR3 runs to 15 residues. Trimming removed 3 bases at V and 1 base at J, with 12 bases between. The CDR3 sequence is CASSDHNGGNTEAFF. CDR3 DNA: TGCGCCAGCAGTGACCATAACGGAGGGAACACTGAAGCTTTCTTT.

J is TRBJ2-2 and V is TRBV20-1; possibly TRBD1 for D (6 bases). There are 15 residues in the CDR3. Germline CDR1 is DFQATT and CDR2 is SNEGSKA (reference sequence). Trimming removed 5 bases at V and 0 bases at J, with 13 bases between. CDR3 protein: CSAFLGHTNTGELFF. The CDR3 DNA sequence: TGCAGTGCTTTCTTGGGACACACGAACACCGGGGAGCTGTTTTTT.

This clonotype was found a few times. In DNA, the CDR3 is TGTGCCAGCAGGGGGAGGGGAGGACCTCTTAGCAATCAGCCCCAGCATTTT. It encodes CASRGRGGPLSNQPQHF. The gene calls are TRBV28 and TRBJ1-5, with a possible D match to TRBD1 (5 bases). The CDR3 length is 17 residues. V lost 6 bases to trimming and J lost 0 bases, with 18 bases between them. CDR1 is MDHEN, CDR2 SYDVKM, per germline.

There are a few counts of this clonotype. This chain uses TRBV18 with TRBJ2-3, with 9 positions matching TRBD2. The germline V gene encodes CDR1 KGHSH and CDR2 LQKENI. Trimming at V came to 1 base and at J to 0 bases, leaving 2 bases not matched to a gene. The CDR3 loop spans 16 amino acids. The CDR3 region has the DNA TGTGCCAGCTCACCACGACTAGCGGCTAGCACAGATACGCAGTATTTT. Translated, it gives CASSPRLAASTDTQYF.

This clonotype was observed many times. V gene TRBV12-3 or TRBV12-4 combines with J gene TRBJ2-2; the match to TRBD2 covers 14 bases. CDR3 length: 16 residues. J was trimmed by 10 bases and V by 1 base; bases with no gene match: 5. CDR3 loop: CASSLGLAGGIEELFF. Here the CDR3 DNA reads TGTGCCAGCAGTTTAGGACTAGCGGGAGGGATCGAGGAGCTGTTTTTT.

The rearrangement joins TRBV19 to TRBJ2-1; D is perhaps TRBD1 or TRBD2 (5 bases each). This CDR3 has 15 residues. CDR1 LNHDA and CDR2 SQIVND come from the germline V gene (reference sequence). Trimming cost V 5 bases and J 3 bases, with 14 bases left between them. CDR3 nucleotide sequence: TGTGCCAGTAGTCCTGGTGGGACCGTCTACAATGAGCAGTTCTTC. Translation gives CASSPGGTVYNEQFF.

This rearrangement joins TRBV20-1 to TRBJ2-5; 7 nucleotides align to TRBD2. This CDR3 is built from 16 residues. Per the germline V gene, CDR1 is DFQATT and CDR2 is SNEGSKA (reference sequence). Germline trimming cut 0 bases from V and 5 bases from J; bases unmatched to any gene: 12. The CDR3 bases are TGCAGTGCTAGAGATCCCGGGGGGAACCGCCCGGAGACCCAGTACTTC. This gives the protein CSARDPGGNRPETQYF.

This clonotype was observed a handful of times. The chain carries TRBV27 and TRBJ2-7; 10 nucleotides agree with TRBD2. This CDR3 comprises 17 residues. Germline CDR1 reads MNHEY; CDR2 reads SMNVEV (reference sequence). With V trimmed by 3 bases and J by 4 bases, 12 bases remained unmatched. The CDR3 loop reads CASSFSKREGRLYEQYF. CDR3 DNA: TGTGCCAGCAGTTTTTCTAAGCGGGAGGGCCGGTTGTACGAGCAGTACTTC.

This clonotype has at least ten counts. This chain links TRBV11-2 with TRBJ2-3; TRBD1 agrees at 7 bases. From germline, CDR1 is SGHAT and CDR2 FQNNGV. The CDR3 is 13 amino acids. V shed 5 bases and J 7 bases; nucleotides not matched to a gene: 6. CDR3 sequence: CASSRDRAYTQYF. The DNA for the CDR3 is TGTGCCAGCAGCCGAGACAGGGCATATACGCAGTATTTT. The entire variable domain, with the rest obtained from reference TRBV11-2 and TRBJ2-3, is as follows: EAGVAQSPRYKIIEKRQSVAFWCNPISGHATLYWYQQILGQGPKLLIQFQNNGVVDDSQLPKDRFSAERLKGVDSTLKIQPAKLEDSAVYLCASSRDRAYTQYFGPGTRLTVL.

This clonotype was seen at least ten times. This chain connects TRBV19 to TRBJ2-7; D may be TRBD2 (5 bases). Per the germline V gene, CDR1 is LNHDA and CDR2 is SQIVND (reference sequence). Between the trimmed V and J ends, which lost 3 bases and 2 bases, there was a span of 14 bases. CDR3 length: 15 residues. The CDR3 coding sequence is TGTGCCAGTAGTATCGTGACCGGAGGAACCTACGAGCAGTACTTC. This codes for CASSIVTGGTYEQYF.

This clonotype was observed a handful of times. V is TRBV3-1 and J is TRBJ2-6, with 8 bases matching TRBD1. Germline V gene lookup returns CDR1 LGHDT and CDR2 YNNKEL (reference sequence). The CDR3 is made up of 17 amino acids. V was clipped by 4 bases and J by 1 base; unmatched bases: 6. The CDR3 sequence: CASSRGQGASGANVLTF. CDR3 DNA sequence: TGTGCCAGCAGCCGAGGGCAGGGGGCATCTGGGGCCAACGTCCTGACTTTC.